This T cell receptor (beta chain) was identified during a study of shared clonotypes between healthy human individuals. The replicate PCRs on unsorted PBMC were given about 0.3 ug DNA, which is about 30,000 T cell genomes. Generated by immunoSEQ multiplex PCR, the TCRdb table keeps only in-frame clones and is missing some. This sample has 470,000 or so clones, with over 75% found just once. The study, taken as a whole, reports: Sharing of clonotypes among donors was expected to vary with sequencing depth.

With respect to this clone: Its antigen is still unknown.

There are 15 residues in the CDR3. The V gene's germline CDR1 is SGDLS and CDR2 YYNGEE. V lost 3 bases, J lost 1 base, and 5 bases stayed unmatched. Every contributor of samples was a Caucasian grown-up residing in Nashville, Tennessee. This chain uses TRBV9 with TRBJ1-1; 8 nucleotides line up with TRBD1. The receptor was isolated from a middle-aged woman in good health. Some clones in this sample may be carry-over from other donors' samples. The sample comprised PBMCs. CDR3 loop: CASSDLTGANTEAFF. Written as DNA, the CDR3 is TGTGCCAGCAGCGACCTGACAGGGGCGAACACTGAAGCTTTCTTT.